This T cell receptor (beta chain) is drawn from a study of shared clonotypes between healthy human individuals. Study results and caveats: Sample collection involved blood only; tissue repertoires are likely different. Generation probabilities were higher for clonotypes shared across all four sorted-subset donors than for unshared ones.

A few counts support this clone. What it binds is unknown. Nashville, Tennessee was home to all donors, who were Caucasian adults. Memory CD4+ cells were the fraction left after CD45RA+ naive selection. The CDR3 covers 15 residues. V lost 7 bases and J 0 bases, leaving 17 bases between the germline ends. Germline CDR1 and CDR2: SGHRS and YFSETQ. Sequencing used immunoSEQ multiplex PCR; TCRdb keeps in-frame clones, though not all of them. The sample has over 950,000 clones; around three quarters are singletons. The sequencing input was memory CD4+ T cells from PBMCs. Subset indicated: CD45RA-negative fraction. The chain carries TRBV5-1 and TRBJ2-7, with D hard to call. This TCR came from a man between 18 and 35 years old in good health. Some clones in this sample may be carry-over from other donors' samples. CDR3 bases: TGCGCCAGCGGACCTCTGGACGCAGTCTCCTACGAGCAGTACTTC. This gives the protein CASGPLDAVSYEQYF.